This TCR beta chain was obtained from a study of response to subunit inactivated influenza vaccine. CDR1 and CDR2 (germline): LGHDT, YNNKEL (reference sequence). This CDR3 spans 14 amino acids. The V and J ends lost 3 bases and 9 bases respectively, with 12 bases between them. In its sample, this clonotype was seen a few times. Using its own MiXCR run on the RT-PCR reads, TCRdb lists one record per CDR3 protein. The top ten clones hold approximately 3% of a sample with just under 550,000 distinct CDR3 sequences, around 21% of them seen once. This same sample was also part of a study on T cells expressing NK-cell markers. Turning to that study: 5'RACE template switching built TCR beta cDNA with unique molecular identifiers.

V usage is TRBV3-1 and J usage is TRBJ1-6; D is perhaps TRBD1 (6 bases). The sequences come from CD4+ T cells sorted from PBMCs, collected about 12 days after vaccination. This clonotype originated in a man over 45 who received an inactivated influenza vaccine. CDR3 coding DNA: TGTGCCAGCAGCCAGGATACAGGGTTTTCACCCCTCCACTTT. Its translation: CASSQDTGFSPLHF. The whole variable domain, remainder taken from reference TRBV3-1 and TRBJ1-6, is DTAVSQTPKYLVTQMGNDKSIKCEQNLGHDTMYWYKQDSKKFLKIMFSYNNKELIINETVPNRFSPKSPDKAHLNLHINSLELGDSAVYFCASSQDTGFSPLHFGNGTRLTVT.